One sample yielded the 28 T cell receptor beta chains listed below, sequenced in a study of cytomegalovirus exposure and HLA in healthy donors. This PCR relied on a set of 60 Vbeta primers and 13 Jbeta primers. Libraries were prepared by immunoSEQ multiplex PCR; TCRdb keeps only in-frame clonotypes and omits some of them. Found here are 150,000 or so clones, 74% of them singletons; the top ten hold more than 3.5%. Sequenced input: PBMCs. These receptors all come from a man between 18 and 29 years old in good health and CMV-seropositive.

The chain is built from TRBV7-2 and TRBJ2-1; TRBD2 matches 10 bases. The CDR3 loop spans 18 amino acids. The ends lost 2 bases at V and 0 bases at J; junction bases unmatched: 7. Germline CDR1 is SGHTA and CDR2 is FQGNSA. The CDR3 reads CASSLTLAGASSYNEQFF. The CDR3 region has the DNA TGTGCCAGCAGCTTAACCCTAGCGGGGGCGAGCTCCTACAATGAGCAGTTCTTC.

V usage is TRBV7-9 and J usage is TRBJ2-1; 8 bases are a match to TRBD1. The CDR3 spans 15 residues. CDR1 and CDR2 from the germline V gene are SEHNR and FQNEAQ (reference sequence). J lost 4 bases, V lost 3 bases, and 5 bases had no gene match. The CDR3 sequence: CASSLHRGWYNEQFF. DNA of the CDR3: TGTGCCAGCAGCTTGCACAGGGGGTGGTACAATGAGCAGTTCTTC.

The rearrangement joins TRBV2 to TRBJ2-7; TRBD1 aligns across 7 bases. This CDR3 contains 15 residues. Germline V CDR1 and CDR2: SNHLY, FYNNEI. V dropped 9 bases and J dropped 2; count of bases not matched to a gene: 13. The CDR3 sequence: CASISRQGETYEQYF. DNA of the CDR3: TGTGCCAGTATAAGTCGACAGGGTGAGACCTACGAGCAGTACTTC.

CDR3 sequence (DNA): TGTGCCAGCAGCTTGACCGGGGGGACTAGCGGGAGATACACCGGGGAGCTGTTTTTT. Amino acids: CASSLTGGTSGRYTGELFF. The chain joins TRBV7-6 to TRBJ2-2, with 14 positions matching TRBD2. The CDR3 covers 19 residues. With 3 bases clipped from V and 3 bases from J, the junction kept 9 bases outside the gene matches. The germline gives CDR1 SGHVS, CDR2 FNYEAQ.

The rearrangement uses TRBV5-6 and TRBJ2-7, with 11 bases fitting TRBD1. CDR1 SGHDT and CDR2 YYEEEE come from the germline V gene. The V and J ends lost 0 bases and 3 bases, in that order; junction bases with no gene match: 2. There are 15 residues in the CDR3. The DNA of the CDR3 is TGTGCCAGCAGCTTGGAAGGGACAGGGGGCTACGAGCAGTACTTC. It translates to CASSLEGTGGYEQYF.

The J gene is TRBJ1-2, the V gene TRBV18; possible D gene TRBD1, 6 bases. Trimming shortened V by 3 bases and J by 3 bases, and 11 bases separated the two germline ends. Germline V gene sequence: CDR1 KGHSH, CDR2 LQKENI. The CDR3 totals 14 residues. The CDR3 loop reads CASSPPDSYYGYTF. The DNA for the CDR3 is TGTGCCAGCTCACCCCCGGACAGTTACTATGGCTACACCTTC.

This chain links TRBV7-3 with TRBJ2-1; TRBD2 aligns across 10 bases. This CDR3 region has 15 residues. Germline V gene sequence: CDR1 SGHTA, CDR2 FQGTGA. V shed 2 bases and J 6 bases; nucleotides not matched to a gene: 4. The CDR3 reads CASSLGLAGVNEQFF. The CDR3 DNA follows: TGTGCCAGCAGCTTAGGCCTAGCGGGAGTCAATGAGCAGTTCTTC.

Note on this clone: The junction shows a germline mismatch at one end, possibly a read error. Other nucleotide sequences in the sample specify the same CDR3. The J gene is TRBJ1-1, the V gene TRBV13, with D unclear. This CDR3 spans 14 amino acids. The germline gives CDR1 PRHDT, CDR2 FYEKMQ (reference sequence). The CDR3 here is CASSLGYGRTEAFF. The DNA of the CDR3 is TGTGCCAGCAGCTTAGGGTACGGGAGGACTGAGGCTTTCTTT.

The rearrangement joins TRBV27 to TRBJ1-4; D gene ambiguous. The CDR3 consists of 14 residues. Germline V gene sequence: CDR1 MNHEY, CDR2 SMNVEV (reference sequence). Deletions cut 1 base from V and 4 bases from J, with 7 bases between. The CDR3: CASSLFGHNEKLFF. CDR3 in DNA: TGTGCCAGCAGTTTATTTGGGCATAATGAAAAACTGTTTTTT.

This CDR3 is CASSERREGVLHEQYF. CDR3 coding DNA: TGTGCCAGCAGTGAACGCCGTGAGGGGGTTCTCCACGAGCAGTACTTC. This chain connects TRBV2 to TRBJ2-7; TRBD1 might be the D (6 bases). V gave up 2 bases and J gave up 5 bases, with 19 bases separating them. This CDR3 is 16 amino acids long. The germline gives CDR1 SNHLY, CDR2 FYNNEI.

The chain recombines TRBV25-1 with TRBJ2-4; 9 nucleotides align to TRBD1. Germline V CDR1 and CDR2: MGHDK, SYGVNS. The CDR3 extends over 14 amino acids. V lost 4 bases to trimming and J lost 8 bases; unmatched junction nucleotides: 6. The CDR3 nucleotides are TGTGCCAGCAGTGGAAGGACAGGGGTCTACATTCAGTACTTC. Translating gives CASSGRTGVYIQYF.

The chain links TRBV7-9 to TRBJ1-1; the D is unclear. This CDR3 is 14 amino acids long. Germline assignment: CDR1 SEHNR and CDR2 FQNEAQ (reference sequence). V was pared by 5 bases and J by 7 bases, with 17 bases between. DNA for the CDR3: TGTGCCAGCAGCACATCCGGAGGACGGGATGAAGCTTTCTTT. Residues: CASSTSGGRDEAFF.

The V call is TRBV27, the J call TRBJ2-7; 9 nucleotides agree with TRBD1. Looked up from germline, CDR1 is MNHEY and CDR2 is SMNVEV (reference sequence). V lost 4 bases and J lost 3; bases outside the gene matches: 4. The CDR3 has 14 residues. The CDR3 region has the DNA TGTGCCAGCAGTTCCGGGACAGGGTTCTACGAGCAGTACTTC. Translating it yields CASSSGTGFYEQYF.

This chain links TRBV12-5 with TRBJ1-1; D call uncertain. This CDR3 is 16 amino acids long. Germline V CDR1 and CDR2: LGHNT, FRNRAP. V lost 1 base, J lost 4 bases, and 16 bases lay in between. CDR3 DNA sequence: TGTGCTAGTGGTTTGGCACCGACTGCCTGTGGCACTGAAGCTTTCTTT. Its translation: CASGLAPTACGTEAFF.

This chain connects TRBV4-1 to TRBJ2-3; D not certain. This CDR3 spans 14 amino acids. CDR1 and CDR2 (germline): MGHRA, YSYEKL. Trimming removed 4 bases at V and 8 bases at J, with 16 bases between. CDR3 protein: CASSLLSETLTQYF. DNA for the CDR3: TGCGCCAGCAGCCTGTTATCGGAGACTCTTACGCAGTATTTT.

The V gene is TRBV6-5, the J gene TRBJ2-2, with D possibly matching TRBD2 (6 bases). The CDR3 spans 15 residues. Germline CDR1 reads MNHEY; CDR2 reads SVGAGI. V dropped 0 bases and J dropped 1 base, with 6 bases sitting between them. The CDR3 region is CASSYSTRNTGELFF. The CDR3 coding sequence is TGTGCCAGCAGTTACTCGACTAGGAACACCGGGGAGCTGTTTTTT.

V usage is TRBV28 and J usage is TRBJ2-1; no firm D call. The V gene lost 7 bases and the J gene lost 0 bases, with 13 bases spanning the gap. CDR1 is MDHEN, CDR2 SYDVKM, per germline. The CDR3 has 15 amino acids. CDR3 amino acids: CASTPTTSSYNEQFF. For the CDR3, the DNA is TGTGCCAGCACCCCTACCACGAGCTCCTACAATGAGCAGTTCTTC.

This chain joins TRBV4-2 and TRBJ2-4; 7 bases match TRBD1. CDR1 LGHNA and CDR2 YNFKEQ come from the germline V gene. The CDR3 consists of 14 residues. The V and J ends lost 1 base and 6 bases, in that order; junction bases with no gene match: 3. The CDR3 sequence is CASSQVPGGNIQYF. The CDR3 DNA reads TGTGCCAGCAGCCAAGTCCCAGGGGGAAACATTCAGTACTTC.

V usage is TRBV28 and J usage is TRBJ2-3; possible D gene TRBD1, 6 bases. This CDR3 comprises 14 residues. Germline CDR1 is MDHEN and CDR2 is SYDVKM. V dropped 3 bases and J dropped 2 bases, with 9 bases sitting between them. CDR3 DNA sequence: TGTGCCAGCAGTTTTGGGGGCCCCACAGATACGCAGTATTTT. Translated: CASSFGGPTDTQYF.

This clone was counted only a few times. The chain recombines TRBV29-1 with TRBJ2-7; 9 bases are shared with TRBD2. The V gene's germline CDR1 is SQVTM and CDR2 ANQGSEA. There are 15 residues in the CDR3. The trim removed 4 bases at V and 2 bases at J, leaving 9 bases unmatched. CDR3 amino acids: CSVGETSGGPYEQYF. The CDR3 nucleotides read TGCAGCGTTGGTGAGACTAGCGGAGGGCCCTACGAGCAGTACTTC.

In DNA, the CDR3 is TGTGCCAGCAGCCAAGATCCGACTAGCGGGGCCTACGAGCAGTACTTC. Protein: CASSQDPTSGAYEQYF. The genes are TRBV4-2 and TRBJ2-7; 11 nucleotides align to TRBD2. Trimming removed 0 bases from V and 2 bases from J; junction bases left unmatched: 3. CDR1 and CDR2 (germline): LGHNA, YNFKEQ. CDR3 length equals 16 residues.

V usage is TRBV7-9 and J usage is TRBJ1-1; no definite D call. CDR1 is SEHNR and CDR2 is FQNEAQ in the germline V gene (reference sequence). The CDR3 length is 13 residues. The V end was cut by 2 bases, the J end by 1 base, with 5 bases between. DNA of the CDR3: TGTGCCAGCAGCTTAACAGAGAACACTGAAGCTTTCTTT. It codes for CASSLTENTEAFF.

In DNA form, the CDR3 reads TGTGCCAGCAGTGGGACAGTAAACTATGGCTACACCTTC. It is translated as CASSGTVNYGYTF. The chain has TRBV2 and TRBJ1-2; maybe TRBD1 (6 bases). V lost 4 bases to trimming and J lost 2 bases, with 8 bases between them. This CDR3 comprises 13 residues. The V gene's germline CDR1 is SNHLY and CDR2 FYNNEI.

The chain couples TRBV5-4 to TRBJ1-2; TRBD1 aligns across 7 bases. V trimming: 4 bases; J trimming: 8 bases; junction bases outside the gene matches: 11. The CDR3 sequence is 14 residues long. Germline loops: CDR1 SGHNT, CDR2 YYREEE (reference sequence). CDR3 DNA sequence: TGTGCCAGCAGCCGCCCCACAGGGGAACTCGGCTACACCTTC. This translates into CASSRPTGELGYTF.

This clone was counted a few times. The chain has TRBV30 and TRBJ2-7; 9 bases are a match to TRBD2. Trimming took 4 bases from V and 2 from J; bases not matched to a gene: 6. This CDR3 region has 14 residues. Germline V lookup: CDR1 GTSNPN, CDR2 SVGIG (reference sequence). CDR3 amino acids: CAWTRLADTYEQYF. CDR3 coding DNA: TGTGCCTGGACCCGACTAGCGGACACCTACGAGCAGTACTTC.

V and J are TRBV6-5 and TRBJ2-5, with D maybe TRBD2 (6 bases). V gave up 2 bases and J gave up 7 bases, with 8 bases separating them. Germline V gene data show CDR1 as MNHEY and CDR2 as SVGAGI. This CDR3 region has 12 residues. CDR3 sequence reads: CASSYAGGTQYF. The CDR3 DNA is TGTGCCAGCAGTTACGCCGGGGGGACCCAGTACTTC.

This chain links TRBV11-2 with TRBJ1-4, with D unresolved. Germline lookup yields CDR1 SGHAT and CDR2 FQNNGV. Deletions cut 2 bases from V and 7 bases from J, with 14 bases between. CDR3 length: 15 residues. The CDR3 DNA follows: TGTGCCAGCAGCTTATCCGGGGTACCAGGTGAAAAACTGTTTTTT. The encoded protein is CASSLSGVPGEKLFF. The complete variable domain, with remaining parts taken from reference TRBV11-2 and TRBJ1-4, reads EAGVAQSPRYKIIEKRQSVAFWCNPISGHATLYWYQQILGQGPKLLIQFQNNGVVDDSQLPKDRFSAERLKGVDSTLKIQPAKLEDSAVYLCASSLSGVPGEKLFFGSGTQLSVL.

The V call is TRBV11-2, the J call TRBJ1-5; 7 nucleotides match TRBD1. Trimming cost V 4 bases and J 7 bases; bases outside gene matches: 10. This CDR3 is 15 amino acids long. Germline V gives CDR1 SGHAT, CDR2 FQNNGV. Written as DNA, the CDR3 is TGTGCCAGCAGCTCTCAAAGGGGGCGAGGACAGCCCCAGCATTTT. Translated, it gives CASSSQRGRGQPQHF.